A selection of T cell receptor beta chains follows, all from one sample in a study of naive and memory T cell subsets. In TCRdb, the UMI-ligation and nested PCR reads were re-called with MiXCR into one record per CDR3 protein. The sample lists 120,000 or so distinct CDR3 sequences, about 36% occurring once. Sequences were obtained from central memory CD4+ T cells from blood. Receptor source: a human donor in good health. The CDR3 runs from the conserved cysteine through the conserved F or W.

j_call | v_call | cdr3_aa
TRBJ2-1 | TRBV19 | CASTPVDSTIEQFF
TRBJ2-5 | TRBV11-2 | CASSGQGQETQYF
TRBJ2-3 | TRBV7-2 | CASSLGISGSTDTQYF
TRBJ2-1 | TRBV5-1 | CASGTGENEQFF
TRBJ2-2 | TRBV18 | CASSPLGARYTGELFF
TRBJ1-3 | TRBV2 | CASSRDRSGNTIYF
TRBJ2-7 | TRBV6-1 | CASSEAPVPAPYEQYF
TRBJ2-5 | TRBV5-1 | CASSLSGIQETQYF
TRBJ2-5 | TRBV11-2 | CASSFLRPGLAGGPGETQYF
TRBJ2-7 | TRBV28 | CASSAPGGREQYF
TRBJ2-1 | TRBV25-1 | CASSDAVGSYNEQFF
TRBJ2-2 | TRBV27 | CASSFRAGDGELFF
TRBJ2-7 | TRBV20-1 | CSARDITGKYEQYF
TRBJ2-5 | TRBV29-1 | CTGGGRETQYF
TRBJ2-7 | TRBV10-2 | CASKASYEQYF
TRBJ2-3 | TRBV6-2/TRBV6-3 | CASSDIALTDTQYF
TRBJ2-3 | TRBV7-3 | CASSLKAGRGRAPDTQYF
TRBJ2-5 | TRBV15 | CATSSAGLETQYF
TRBJ2-2 | TRBV25-1 | CASSEWGSRDRGPKINTGELFF
TRBJ2-7 | TRBV20-1 | CSAHERPSFEQYF
TRBJ2-5 | TRBV7-7 | CASSLTAQETQYF
TRBJ2-1 | TRBV29-1 | CSVEDRGRSSYNEQFF
TRBJ2-7 | TRBV18 | CASSPSPGSGYEQYF
TRBJ2-7 | TRBV20-1 | CSAPGHRYEQYF
TRBJ1-1 | TRBV6-5 | CASRLDNTVGAFF
TRBJ2-7 | TRBV5-1 | CASSLQSPVGEQYF
TRBJ2-7 | TRBV28 | CASSLTSYEQYF
TRBJ1-2 | TRBV4-1 | CASSQESTRTGRGYTF
TRBJ2-1 | TRBV5-1 | CASSFGQGALEQFF
TRBJ1-1 | TRBV20-1 | CSARVGDSLLNTEAFF
TRBJ2-1 | TRBV7-8 | CASSSSGRENEQFF
TRBJ2-3 | TRBV7-3 | CASSYGLASDTQYF
TRBJ2-7 | TRBV27 | CASSRSGRNVEQYF
TRBJ1-1 | TRBV20-1 | CSAKGQGVNTEAFF
TRBJ2-5 | TRBV4-2 | CASSQGQGMETQYF
TRBJ1-1 | TRBV10-3 | CAISDRVDTEAFF
TRBJ1-1 | TRBV29-1 | CSVARLTVNTEAFF
TRBJ2-7 | TRBV27 | CASSPRGTAAEQYF
TRBJ2-1 | TRBV20-1 | CSASVGVNEQFF
TRBJ2-3 | TRBV15 | CATSRGEGRHLRTDTQYF
TRBJ2-2 | TRBV15 | CATRIQGTGELFF
TRBJ2-7 | TRBV7-2 | CASSLAGQGTYEQYF
TRBJ2-7 | TRBV20-1 | CSARAGPGEQYF
TRBJ1-4 | TRBV2 | CATQRVANEKLFF
TRBJ2-1 | TRBV12-5 | CASGSFASGSEQFF
TRBJ2-1 | TRBV12-5 | CASGLSPLAGRSRLYNEQFF
TRBJ2-1 | TRBV24-1 | CATSRPGGGEQFF
TRBJ2-7 | TRBV20-1 | CSATRRGGNSHEQYF
TRBJ2-3 | TRBV6-6 | CASSYSGGATTDTQYF
TRBJ2-1 | TRBV7-9 | CASSSIAGVINEQFF
TRBJ1-6 | TRBV30 | CAWSIEARGSPLHF
TRBJ2-3 | TRBV15 | CATSSRLAGGADTQYF
TRBJ2-7 | TRBV7-3 | CASSLKLASGVHYEQYF